Following are 14 T cell receptor beta chains from one sample sequenced in a study of T cell responses to AZD1222 COVID-19 vaccine. TCRdb's table, derived via immunoSEQ multiplex PCR, lists solely in-frame clones and lacks some. The sample lists around 180,000 clones; 94% were seen once. The source material was peripheral blood, sampled 28 days after the second AZD1222 dose. These receptors were obtained from an adult who received the AZD1222 COVID-19 vaccine.

This chain links TRBV7-6 with TRBJ1-1, with TRBD1 matching over 9 bases. V shed 4 bases and J 4 bases; nucleotides not matched to a gene: 4. The CDR3 loop spans 14 amino acids. Germline V lookup: CDR1 SGHVS, CDR2 FNYEAQ. CDR3 protein: CASSSLTGGTEAFF. DNA for the CDR3: TGTGCCAGCAGCTCATTGACAGGGGGCACTGAAGCTTTCTTT.

J is TRBJ2-5 and V is TRBV18; D is possibly TRBD2 (5 bases). This CDR3 comprises 14 residues. Trimming removed 0 bases at V and 2 bases at J, with 7 bases between. Germline CDR1 reads KGHSH; CDR2 reads LQKENI. In DNA, the CDR3 is TGTGCCAGCTCACCACCGGAGGTACAAGAGACCCAGTACTTC. This sequence encodes CASSPPEVQETQYF.

DNA for the CDR3: TGTGCCAGCAGTTTCGGAGGGCTAAACATTCAGTACTTC. Protein sequence: CASSFGGLNIQYF. The rearrangement links TRBV12-3 or TRBV12-4 to TRBJ2-4; tentative D call: TRBD2 (6 bases). The length of the CDR3 is 13 residues. V was shortened by 3 bases and J by 6 bases, with 9 bases between the two germline ends.

The J gene is TRBJ1-1, the V gene TRBV7-3; D is unclear. This CDR3 contains 13 residues. The germline gives CDR1 SGHTA, CDR2 FQGTGA. The ends were cut back, 7 bases at V and 1 base at J, with 10 bases in the middle. CDR3 loop: CASNNGRNTEAFF. The CDR3 region has the DNA TGTGCCAGCAACAACGGGCGGAACACTGAAGCTTTCTTT.

V usage is TRBV11-1 and J usage is TRBJ1-1, with 7 bases matching TRBD1. This CDR3 contains 13 residues. The germline V gene has CDR1 SGHAT and CDR2 FQDESV (reference sequence). Germline trimming cut 5 bases from V and 4 bases from J; bases unmatched to any gene: 4. The CDR3 coding sequence is TGTGCCAGCAGCAAAGACAGGGCCACTGAAGCTTTCTTT. Its translation: CASSKDRATEAFF.

The chain recombines TRBV28 with TRBJ1-5, with D maybe TRBD1 (5 bases). Germline loops: CDR1 MDHEN, CDR2 SYDVKM. CDR3 length: 15 amino acids. Trimming took 4 bases from V and 5 from J, leaving 15 bases between them. The CDR3 sequence is CASSYRGGSHQPQHF. The DNA for the CDR3 is TGTGCCAGCAGTTACCGGGGGGGTTCACATCAGCCCCAGCATTTT.

The CDR3 DNA sequence: TGCGCCAGCAGCCAAGATCGGTCAGGAGCCGGTGAGCAGTACTTC. Encoded protein: CASSQDRSGAGEQYF. The V and J genes are TRBV4-3 and TRBJ2-7, with no clear D. V dropped 0 bases and J dropped 7 bases, with 16 bases sitting between them. There are 15 residues in the CDR3. Germline CDR1 LGHNA, CDR2 YSLEER.

This chain joins TRBV4-3 and TRBJ1-5; no firm D call. The CDR3 runs to 14 residues. Per germline, CDR1 LGHNA and CDR2 YSLEER. V shed 0 bases and J shed 2 bases, with 5 bases lying between them. The CDR3 loop reads CASSQDGGNQPQHF. For the CDR3, the DNA is TGCGCCAGCAGCCAAGACGGAGGCAATCAGCCCCAGCATTTT.

This clone was found once. This rearrangement joins TRBV7-9 to TRBJ2-2; 7 bases map to TRBD2. The CDR3 spans 14 residues. The germline gives CDR1 SEHNR, CDR2 FQNEAQ (reference sequence). Trimming removed 4 bases from V and 3 bases from J; junction bases left unmatched: 2. The CDR3 DNA reads as TGTGCCAGCAGCTGGACTAGGGACACCGGGGAGCTGTTTTTT. Translated, it gives CASSWTRDTGELFF.

This clone was observed once. V gene TRBV28 combines with J gene TRBJ2-3, with D unresolved. Per the germline V gene, CDR1 is MDHEN and CDR2 is SYDVKM. Trimming stripped 4 bases from V and 3 bases from J, with 11 bases between. The CDR3 is 14 amino acids. In nucleotides, the CDR3 is TGTGCCAGCAGTTCCCCCCTAGGAACAGATACGCAGTATTTT. Residues: CASSSPLGTDTQYF.

The chain uses TRBV10-3 and TRBJ2-7, with unresolved D. The CDR3 consists of 17 residues. From germline, CDR1 is ENHRY and CDR2 SYGVKD. Between the trimmed V and J ends, which lost 0 bases and 0 bases, there was a span of 15 bases. CDR3 residues: CAISESSRHLSSYEQYF. In nucleotides, the CDR3 is TGTGCCATCAGTGAGTCGAGCCGGCACCTTTCCTCCTACGAGCAGTACTTC.

The rearrangement links TRBV6-5 to TRBJ1-2, with a weak D call TRBD1 (6 bases). The CDR3 covers 15 residues. In germline, CDR1 is MNHEY, CDR2 SVGAGI. V dropped 6 bases and J dropped 0 bases, with 14 bases sitting between them. The CDR3 sequence: CASRLQQGANYGYTF. As DNA, the CDR3 is TGTGCCAGCAGGCTACAACAGGGAGCTAACTATGGCTACACCTTC.

This chain links TRBV15 with TRBJ1-3, with D hard to call. Germline V CDR1 and CDR2: LNHNV, YYDKDF (reference sequence). V lost 1 base and J lost 0, with 7 bases in between. This CDR3 is 15 amino acids long. The CDR3 DNA reads as TGTGCCACCAGCAGAGCAATGAACTCTGGAAACACCATATATTTT. It translates to CATSRAMNSGNTIYF.

The DNA of the CDR3 is TGTGCCAGCAGCCAGGGGTCGGACTTGGGAGAGACCCAGTACTTC. Translating it yields CASSQGSDLGETQYF. This chain links TRBV4-2 with TRBJ2-5, with D possibly being TRBD2 (5 bases). The CDR3 spans 15 residues. Germline CDR1 and CDR2: LGHNA and YNFKEQ. The germline V and J ends were trimmed by 3 bases and 4 bases, with 15 bases remaining between them.